The 22 T cell receptor beta chains reported below all come from one sample, sequenced in a study of blood T cell repertoires in COVID-19. Method: immunoSEQ multiplex PCR; TCRdb's copy keeps in-frame clones and lacks some. The sample holds roughly 280,000 clones; about 85% are singletons and the top ten take less than 4%. Sequencing used peripheral blood. These TCRs come from a man aged 18 to 29 with active or convalescent COVID-19.

This chain uses TRBV5-1 with TRBJ1-1, with D unresolved. With 4 bases removed from V and 11 bases from J, the gap between germline ends came to 21 bases. This CDR3 has 14 residues. Per germline, CDR1 SGHRS and CDR2 YFSETQ. CDR3 loop: CASSPYAEGRVAFF. The CDR3 DNA sequence: TGCGCCAGCAGCCCCTACGCGGAGGGAAGAGTGGCTTTCTTT.

The J gene is TRBJ2-2, the V gene TRBV27; D is perhaps TRBD2 (6 bases). Germline CDR1 and CDR2: MNHEY and SMNVEV (reference sequence). The CDR3 length is 14 residues. Trimming left V 7 bases short and J 4 bases short, with 13 bases between. DNA for the CDR3: TGTGCCAGCAAATACGGAGGGCCCACCGGGGAGCTGTTTTTT. This encodes CASKYGGPTGELFF.

The chain joins TRBV3-1 (or the pseudogene TRBV3-2) to TRBJ2-7, with TRBD1 matching 9 bases. V was clipped by 2 bases and J by 0 bases; unmatched bases: 8. Germline V gene data show CDR1 as LGHDT and CDR2 as YNNKEL (reference sequence). CDR3 length equals 17 residues. CDR3 sequence: CASSQTGTGIGSYEQYF. Written as DNA, the CDR3 is TGTGCCAGCAGCCAAACCGGGACAGGGATTGGCTCCTACGAGCAGTACTTC.

The V gene is TRBV19, the J gene TRBJ1-5; D gene unclear. The CDR3 totals 12 residues. V lost 5 bases and J lost 7, with 9 bases in between. Germline V gene sequence: CDR1 LNHDA, CDR2 SQIVND (reference sequence). CDR3 amino acids: CASSGSWQPQHF. CDR3 in DNA: TGTGCCAGTAGTGGGAGTTGGCAGCCCCAGCATTTT.

The V gene is TRBV2, the J gene TRBJ2-7; 8 bases are a match to TRBD1. From germline, CDR1 is SNHLY and CDR2 FYNNEI. V lost 5 bases to trimming and J lost 7 bases; unmatched junction nucleotides: 7. CDR3 length: 13 amino acids. The DNA of the CDR3 is TGTGCCAGCAGTTGGGACAGGACTGGGGAGCAGTACTTC. This codes for CASSWDRTGEQYF.

The chain uses TRBV5-6 and TRBJ1-2, with 9 positions matching TRBD1. This CDR3 spans 16 amino acids. Germline V gives CDR1 SGHDT, CDR2 YYEEEE. The V gene end was trimmed by 0 bases and the J gene end by 5 bases; junction bases not matched to a gene: 8. CDR3 bases: TGTGCCAGCAGCTTGGACGGGGGACAGGGTTTTTATGGCTACACCTTC. This encodes CASSLDGGQGFYGYTF.

This clone has just one count. This chain links TRBV7-9 with TRBJ2-2; 7 nucleotides match TRBD2. Per the germline V gene, CDR1 is SEHNR and CDR2 is FQNEAQ (reference sequence). The trim removed 5 bases at V and 1 base at J, leaving 4 bases unmatched. The length of the CDR3 is 15 residues. Here the CDR3 reads CASSPGGMNTGELFF. The CDR3 nucleotides are TGTGCCAGCAGCCCCGGGGGGATGAACACCGGGGAGCTGTTTTTT. The whole variable domain, remainder taken from reference TRBV7-9 and TRBJ2-2, is DTGVSQNPRHKITKRGQNVTFRCDPISEHNRLYWYRQTLGQGPEFLTYFQNEAQLEKSRLLSDRFSAERPKGSFSTLEIQRTEQGDSAMYLCASSPGGMNTGELFFGEGSRLTVL.

This clone was seen a single time. The rearrangement joins TRBV9 to TRBJ2-1, with D possibly TRBD2 on 7 matching bases. The CDR3 runs to 15 residues. The ends were cut back, 4 bases at V and 9 bases at J, with 20 bases in the middle. Looked up from germline, CDR1 is SGDLS and CDR2 is YYNGEE. The CDR3 coding sequence is TGTGCCAGCAGCCCGAGCGGGGTGGTCAGGGGTGAGCAGTTCTTC. Encoded protein: CASSPSGVVRGEQFF.

This clone was counted between two and nine times. This chain uses TRBV19 with TRBJ1-6; 8 positions match TRBD1. This CDR3 has 16 amino acids. CDR1 and CDR2 from the germline V gene are LNHDA and SQIVND (reference sequence). With V trimmed by 6 bases and J by 0 bases, 4 bases remained unmatched. This CDR3 is CASSLDRGSYNSPLHF. For the CDR3, the DNA is TGTGCCAGTAGCCTTGACAGGGGCTCCTATAATTCACCCCTCCACTTT. The whole variable domain, remainder taken from reference TRBV19 and TRBJ1-6, is DGGITQSPKYLFRKEGQNVTLSCEQNLNHDAMYWYRQDPGQGLRLIYYSQIVNDFQKGDIAEGYSVSREKKESFPLTVTSAQKNPTAFYLCASSLDRGSYNSPLHFGNGTRLTVT.

The chain links TRBV30 to TRBJ1-2, with TRBD1 identical over 8 bases. J was trimmed by 4 bases and V by 4 bases; bases with no gene match: 8. The CDR3 length is 14 residues. Per germline, CDR1 GTSNPN and CDR2 SVGIG (reference sequence). For the CDR3, the DNA is TGTGCCTGGACGAGGCAGGGGGCGATCTATGGCTACACCTTC. The encoded protein is CAWTRQGAIYGYTF. Combining the CDR3 with reference TRBV30 and TRBJ1-2 gives the whole variable domain SQTIHQWPATLVQPVGSPLSLECTVEGTSNPNLYWYRQAAGRGLQLLFYSVGIGQISSEVPQNLSASRPQDRQFILSSKKLLLSDSGFYLCAWTRQGAIYGYTFGSGTRLTVV.

The chain is built from TRBV2 and TRBJ1-1; a weak D match, TRBD1 (6 bases). The CDR3 has 12 amino acids. Germline V gene sequence: CDR1 SNHLY, CDR2 FYNNEI. V gave up 8 bases and J gave up 5 bases, with 12 bases separating them. This CDR3 reads CASETGRTEAFF. The CDR3 region has the DNA TGTGCCAGCGAGACAGGCCGAACTGAAGCTTTCTTT.

This rearrangement joins TRBV2 to TRBJ2-2; D might be TRBD2 (5 bases). Germline CDR1 SNHLY, CDR2 FYNNEI. CDR3 size: 13 residues. V was cut by 4 bases and J by 6 bases, with 9 bases left in between. The CDR3 DNA reads TGTGCCAGCAGTGGGGAGAGGGCCGGGGAGCTGTTTTTT. It encodes CASSGERAGELFF.

The V and J genes are TRBV19 and TRBJ1-2; perhaps TRBD1 as D (6 bases). The CDR3 is 15 amino acids. V shed 9 bases and J shed 8 bases, with 25 bases lying between them. Germline V gene lookup returns CDR1 LNHDA and CDR2 SQIVND (reference sequence). CDR3 residues: CASARVTGISEGYTF. CDR3 nucleotides: TGTGCCAGCGCACGGGTTACAGGGATATCCGAAGGCTACACCTTC.

A single count supports this clone. The gene calls are TRBV7-9 and TRBJ2-5, with TRBD2 identical over 8 bases. J lost 5 bases, V lost 2 bases, and 10 bases had no gene match. This CDR3 is built from 16 residues. The germline V gene encodes CDR1 SEHNR and CDR2 FQNEAQ (reference sequence). As DNA, the CDR3 is TGTGCCAGCAGCTTAAACGGGGGGGGCCCTGGTGAGACCCAGTACTTC. Its translation: CASSLNGGGPGETQYF.

The chain has TRBV9 and TRBJ1-1; tentative D call: TRBD1 (6 bases). The CDR3 is 14 residues long. The V gene's germline CDR1 is SGDLS and CDR2 YYNGEE. V was cut by 3 bases and J by 5 bases, with 14 bases left in between. CDR3 sequence reads: CASSALGGATEAFF. The CDR3 DNA follows: TGTGCCAGCAGCGCCCTTGGGGGGGCAACTGAAGCTTTCTTT.

This clone has a handful of counts. The rearrangement uses TRBV7-4 and TRBJ1-1; 8 nucleotides line up with TRBD1. Germline-derived CDR1 and CDR2 are SGHVT and SQSDAQ. With 8 bases clipped from V and 5 bases from J, the junction kept 1 base outside the gene matches. CDR3 length equals 11 residues. CDR3 loop: CASGQGTEAFF. As DNA, the CDR3 is TGTGCCAGCGGACAGGGAACTGAAGCTTTCTTT.

The rearrangement uses TRBV2 and TRBJ2-5, with a possible D match to TRBD2 (6 bases). Trimming left V 10 bases short and J 6 bases short, with 30 bases between. Germline-derived CDR1 and CDR2 are SNHLY and FYNNEI. The CDR3 is 17 residues long. CDR3 nucleotides: TGTGCCACTCCCCTCGACCTTGCGGGAACCCTAGCGAAGACCCAGTACTTC. The encoded protein is CATPLDLAGTLAKTQYF.

V gene TRBV30 combines with J gene TRBJ2-4; D is perhaps TRBD1 (6 bases). Per germline, CDR1 GTSNPN and CDR2 SVGIG (reference sequence). V dropped 2 bases and J dropped 5 bases, with 16 bases sitting between them. CDR3 length: 15 amino acids. CDR3 sequence: CAWSRGTSVQNIQYF. The CDR3 bases are TGTGCCTGGAGTAGGGGGACATCCGTCCAAAACATTCAGTACTTC.

This clone was observed a single time. The chain links TRBV2 to TRBJ2-7; tentatively, D is TRBD1 (5 bases). The CDR3 length is 10 residues. Trimming took 6 bases from V and 9 from J, leaving 9 bases between them. Germline V gene lookup returns CDR1 SNHLY and CDR2 FYNNEI. CDR3 nucleotide sequence: TGTGCCAGCAGCGGAAGGGGGCAGTACTTC. Protein product: CASSGRGQYF.

The chain has TRBV4-1 and TRBJ1-4; no reliable D call. CDR1 MGHRA and CDR2 YSYEKL come from the germline V gene. The ends were cut back, 6 bases at V and 9 bases at J, with 17 bases in the middle. This CDR3 contains 14 residues. The CDR3 sequence is CASSPFWAAKKLFF. CDR3 in DNA: TGCGCCAGCAGTCCATTTTGGGCCGCTAAAAAACTGTTTTTT.

A few counts support this clone. J is TRBJ1-1 and V is TRBV7-9; D remains ambiguous. Germline CDR1 SEHNR, CDR2 FQNEAQ (reference sequence). Deletions cut 3 bases from V and 3 bases from J, with 8 bases between. CDR3 length: 13 residues. CDR3 sequence (DNA): TGTGCCAGCAGCTTTAGTCCCGACACTGAAGCTTTCTTT. Translating gives CASSFSPDTEAFF.

The chain recombines TRBV6-1 with TRBJ2-7; D call uncertain. The CDR3 is made up of 14 amino acids. The germline V gene has CDR1 MNHNS and CDR2 SASEGT. V was pared by 3 bases and J by 3 bases, with 12 bases between. The CDR3 loop is CASSDTNVLYEQYF. CDR3 coding DNA: TGTGCCAGCAGTGACACTAACGTCCTCTACGAGCAGTACTTC.